One and the same sample provided the 26 T cell receptor beta chains below, sequenced in a study of vaccination effects on CD4 cells after COVID-19. These receptors are not linked to any known antigen. Sequencing was performed with immunoSEQ multiplex PCR; in TCRdb, only in-frame clones are kept and a portion is missing. The sample includes around 50,000 clones, around 76% of them seen just once. Pools of viral peptides were used by the ViraFEST assay to expand antigen-specific CD4+ T cells ahead of sequencing. The culture ran for under eleven days, and then CD4+ T cells were isolated. The person had PCR-confirmed SARS-CoV-2 infection between March and December 2020. Specimen: CD4+ T cells from PBMCs cultured with HIV peptides, collected before COVID-19 vaccination. Subset defined: HIV-1 Nef peptide pool negative control/reference culture. The receptors shown here come from a human donor who had a prior SARS-CoV-2 infection.

The rearrangement uses TRBV7-3 and TRBJ2-2; D gene uncertain. CDR3 length equals 14 residues. CDR1 is SGHTA, CDR2 FQGTGA, per germline. V gave up 0 bases and J gave up 5 bases, with 7 bases separating them. CDR3 bases: TGTGCCAGCAGCTTAACGGCTGGGACCGGGGAGCTGTTTTTT. Translated, it gives CASSLTAGTGELFF. Full variable domain (rest looked up from reference TRBV7-3 and TRBJ2-2): GAGVSQTPSNKVTEKGKYVELRCDPISGHTALYWYRQSLGQGPEFLIYFQGTGAADDSGLPNDRFFAVRPEGSVSTLKIQRTERGDSAVYLCASSLTAGTGELFFGEGSRLTVL.

V usage is TRBV7-2 and J usage is TRBJ2-1; D uncertain. CDR3 length: 15 amino acids. Germline CDR1 reads SGHTA; CDR2 reads FQGNSA. The V end was cut by 5 bases, the J end by 6 bases, with 17 bases between. The CDR3 nucleotides read TGTGCCAGCAGCCCGCGACTCACCCGAGGCAATGAGCAGTTCTTC. It encodes CASSPRLTRGNEQFF.

The chain couples TRBV7-2 to TRBJ1-3, with TRBD1 matching over 8 bases. The CDR3 has 18 amino acids. Germline CDR1 and CDR2: SGHTA and FQGNSA. The V gene end was trimmed by 1 base and the J gene end by 0 bases; junction bases not matched to a gene: 8. For the CDR3, the DNA is TGTGCCAGCAGCTTAGAGGCGTGGGGGACAGGCTCTGGAAACACCATATATTTT. This codes for CASSLEAWGTGSGNTIYF. The full variable domain, rest sourced from reference TRBV7-2 and TRBJ1-3, is GAGVSQSPSNKVTEKGKDVELRCDPISGHTALYWYRQSLGQGLEFLIYFQGNSAPDKSGLPSDRFSAERTGGSVSTLTIQRTQQEDSAVYLCASSLEAWGTGSGNTIYFGEGSWLTVV.

The chain combines TRBV6-2 or TRBV6-3 with TRBJ2-7; the match to TRBD2 covers 7 bases. Losses at the gene ends were 5 bases for V and 2 bases for J; bases not matched to a gene: 18. CDR3 length: 18 amino acids. Germline V gene data show CDR1 as MNHEY and CDR2 as SVGEGT. The CDR3 here is CASSDLQARAGVTYEQYF. CDR3 DNA sequence: TGTGCCAGCAGTGACCTCCAAGCTAGGGCGGGAGTCACCTACGAGCAGTACTTC.

This chain connects TRBV6-5 to TRBJ2-7, with TRBD1 matching over 10 bases. In germline, CDR1 is MNHEY, CDR2 SVGAGI. This CDR3 contains 15 residues. After removal of 6 bases from V and 3 bases from J, the junction contained 8 bases not matched to a gene. The DNA for the CDR3 is TGTGCCAGCAGAGGCTCCGGGACAGGGGTCTACGAGCAGTACTTC. Residues: CASRGSGTGVYEQYF.

The chain recombines TRBV6-4 with TRBJ1-5; no clear D. Germline V lookup: CDR1 MRHNA, CDR2 SNTAGT. The length of the CDR3 is 15 residues. V was trimmed by 2 bases and J by 3 bases, leaving 11 bases between them. CDR3 in amino acids: CASSDHGQINQPQHF. The DNA of the CDR3 is TGTGCCAGCAGTGACCACGGCCAAATCAATCAGCCCCAGCATTTT.

This chain links TRBV5-1 with TRBJ2-1, with TRBD1 matching over 7 bases. V shed 4 bases, J shed 9 bases, and the junction held 7 bases outside the gene matches. The CDR3 extends over 13 amino acids. Germline CDR1 is SGHRS and CDR2 is YFSETQ. CDR3 region: CASSQQGIGEQFF. DNA of the CDR3: TGCGCCAGCAGCCAACAGGGGATCGGTGAGCAGTTCTTC.

V usage is TRBV5-1 and J usage is TRBJ2-2; D is possibly TRBD1 or TRBD2 (5 bases each). This CDR3 region has 17 residues. Trimming took off 0 bases at V and 7 bases at J, with 19 bases between the two ends. Germline CDR1 is SGHRS and CDR2 is YFSETQ. The CDR3 sequence is CASSLVPGLRNGGELFF. CDR3 DNA sequence: TGCGCCAGCAGCTTGGTCCCGGGGCTAAGGAATGGCGGGGAGCTGTTTTTT.

Of note for this clone: Mismatch with germline at one junction end may stem from a read error. This sequence joins TRBV27 and TRBJ2-1, with 11 bases that match TRBD2. The germline V gene has CDR1 MNHEY and CDR2 SMNVEV (reference sequence). This CDR3 is built from 19 residues. The CDR3 coding sequence is TGTGCCAGCAGTCTATCCAAATCCCTCACTAGCGGGAGCCGCAATGAGCAGTTCTTC. This encodes CASSLSKSLTSGSRNEQFF.

CDR3 coding DNA: TGTGCCAGCAGCCCTCAACTAGCGGGAGCGGCAGATACGCAGTATTTT. Protein: CASSPQLAGAADTQYF. V usage is TRBV5-4 and J usage is TRBJ2-3; 11 nucleotides match TRBD2. Germline values: CDR1 SGHNT, CDR2 YYREEE (reference sequence). The CDR3 has 16 amino acids. The trim removed 4 bases at V and 4 bases at J, leaving 8 bases unmatched.

The chain is built from TRBV6-5 and TRBJ2-1; 13 bases are a match to TRBD2. The V gene end was trimmed by 11 bases and the J gene end by 7 bases; junction bases not matched to a gene: 8. Germline CDR1 MNHEY, CDR2 SVGAGI. The CDR3 totals 14 residues. DNA for the CDR3: TGTGCCGCCCGACTAGCGGGAGGTCCGAATGAGCAGTTCTTC. It is translated as CAARLAGGPNEQFF.

The gene calls are TRBV10-2 and TRBJ1-5; 7 bases align to TRBD1. This CDR3 has 15 amino acids. Germline V gene data show CDR1 as WSHSY and CDR2 as SAAADI. Unmatched junction bases numbered 5, after V lost 3 bases and J lost 3 bases. The CDR3 nucleotides read TGCGCCAGCAGTGACCTTGGGACAGTCAATCAGCCCCAGCATTTT. Amino acids: CASSDLGTVNQPQHF.

The CDR3 DNA sequence: TGTGCCAGCGGGACAAACACGCCAGATACGCAGTATTTT. This codes for CASGTNTPDTQYF. This chain links TRBV6-5 with TRBJ2-3, with D possibly matching TRBD1 (6 bases). The CDR3 extends over 13 amino acids. From germline, CDR1 is MNHEY and CDR2 SVGAGI. The ends were cut back, 8 bases at V and 4 bases at J, with 13 bases in the middle.

The V and J genes are TRBV2 and TRBJ1-5, with a tentative D call TRBD1 (5 bases). Germline V gives CDR1 SNHLY, CDR2 FYNNEI. This CDR3 region has 11 residues. Trimming cost V 8 bases and J 7 bases, with 9 bases left between them. The CDR3 sequence is CASARDQPQHF. As DNA, the CDR3 is TGTGCCAGCGCCAGGGACCAGCCCCAGCATTTT.

This chain connects TRBV20-1 to TRBJ2-3; the match to TRBD2 covers 9 bases. After removal of 3 bases from V and 0 bases from J, the junction contained 4 bases not matched to a gene. The CDR3 covers 15 residues. Germline CDR1 reads DFQATT; CDR2 reads SNEGSKA (reference sequence). The CDR3 DNA sequence: TGCAGTGCTAGTGGGCGGGAGGGGAGCACAGATACGCAGTATTTT. It yields the protein CSASGREGSTDTQYF.

V usage is TRBV24-1 and J usage is TRBJ2-2; 7 bases are a match to TRBD2. The CDR3 spans 16 residues. Per germline, CDR1 KGHDR and CDR2 SFDVKD. The V and J ends lost 10 bases and 4 bases, in that order; junction bases with no gene match: 14. The CDR3 nucleotides are TGTGCCACAAATAAGTGGGGGGGATCTGGCACCGGGGAGCTGTTTTTT. Translating gives CATNKWGGSGTGELFF.

V and J are TRBV2 and TRBJ1-2, with D perhaps TRBD1 (6 bases). The V and J ends lost 3 bases and 4 bases respectively, with 12 bases between them. This CDR3 is built from 14 residues. The germline V gene encodes CDR1 SNHLY and CDR2 FYNNEI. The chain's CDR3 is CASSDLEGVYGYTF. In nucleotides, the CDR3 is TGTGCCAGCAGTGATCTCGAGGGGGTCTATGGCTACACCTTC.

This chain connects TRBV19 to TRBJ1-3; 9 bases match TRBD1. V shed 3 bases and J 0 bases; nucleotides not matched to a gene: 3. This CDR3 is built from 16 residues. Germline V gene lookup returns CDR1 LNHDA and CDR2 SQIVND (reference sequence). CDR3 sequence: CASSMDRGGSGNTIYF. DNA for the CDR3: TGTGCCAGTAGTATGGACAGGGGTGGCTCTGGAAACACCATATATTTT.

The V gene is TRBV19, the J gene TRBJ1-4, with 9 bases fitting TRBD1. Trimming at V came to 3 bases and at J to 4 bases, leaving 9 bases not matched to a gene. Germline CDR1 LNHDA, CDR2 SQIVND (reference sequence). CDR3 length: 17 residues. The chain's CDR3 is CASSIPPHRGLNEKLFF. CDR3 bases: TGTGCCAGTAGTATCCCCCCCCACAGGGGGCTTAATGAAAAACTGTTTTTT.

The V and J genes are TRBV10-3 and TRBJ2-1, with D possibly matching TRBD2 (6 bases). Germline V gives CDR1 ENHRY, CDR2 SYGVKD. CDR3 length equals 16 residues. The V gene lost 4 bases and the J gene lost 0 bases, with 13 bases spanning the gap. CDR3 sequence: CAISAWGESSYNEQFF. DNA of the CDR3: TGTGCCATCAGTGCTTGGGGGGAAAGCTCCTACAATGAGCAGTTCTTC.

The chain employs TRBV28 and TRBJ2-3; no firm D call. The CDR3 sequence is 13 residues long. V dropped 6 bases and J dropped 6 bases, with 13 bases sitting between them. Germline assignment: CDR1 MDHEN and CDR2 SYDVKM. In DNA, the CDR3 is TGTGCCAGCAGACCCAGAGAAGTCGATACGCAGTATTTT. It encodes CASRPREVDTQYF.

This clone was found a few times. The chain recombines TRBV12-3 or TRBV12-4 with TRBJ2-1; the D is unclear. The V gene lost 3 bases and the J gene lost 7 bases, with 10 bases spanning the gap. The CDR3 runs to 13 residues. CDR3 residues: CASSFGQENEQFF. The CDR3 DNA sequence: TGTGCCAGCAGTTTTGGGCAGGAAAATGAGCAGTTCTTC.

V usage is TRBV6-2 or TRBV6-3 and J usage is TRBJ2-7, with TRBD1 identical over 7 bases. The germline CDR1 and CDR2 sequences are MNHEY and SVGEGT. The length of the CDR3 is 16 residues. Losses at the gene ends were 2 bases for V and 3 bases for J; bases not matched to a gene: 10. The CDR3 reads CASSYGYNRGDYEQYF. CDR3 bases: TGTGCCAGCAGTTACGGGTACAACAGGGGAGACTACGAGCAGTACTTC.

The V and J genes are TRBV21-1 and TRBJ1-2. TRBV21-1 is labeled a pseudogene. The CDR3 has 14 amino acids. The CDR3 sequence is CASSKVGEAYGYTF. CDR3 DNA sequence: TGTGCCAGCAGCAAAGTAGGCGAAGCCTATGGCTACACCTTC.

V is TRBV5-1 and J is TRBJ2-3; no clear D gene. From germline, CDR1 is SGHRS and CDR2 YFSETQ. CDR3 length: 19 residues. The V end lost 1 base, the J end lost 3 bases, and 24 bases lay between the germline ends. The CDR3 protein is CASSLPFPASLGGTDTQYF. In DNA, the CDR3 is TGCGCCAGCAGCTTGCCATTCCCGGCTAGTCTTGGTGGGACAGATACGCAGTATTTT.

The CDR3: CASSFGANYGYTF. The CDR3 DNA reads TGTGCCAGCAGTTTTGGGGCTAACTATGGCTACACCTTC. The gene calls are TRBV6-2 or TRBV6-3 and TRBJ1-2; no clear D gene. V lost 4 bases to trimming and J lost 0 bases, with 6 bases between them. This CDR3 contains 13 residues. CDR1 and CDR2 from the germline V gene are MNHEY and SVGEGT.